This T cell receptor (beta chain) was documented in a study of blood T cell repertoires in COVID-19 (dated by TCRdb to 2019 to 2021). Broadly, across the study: Samples from collaborators originated in the United States, Italy and Spain and spanned both the acute and convalescent phases of COVID-19. The repertoires were made available in a free public database intended to serve as a resource for research on the immune response to SARS-CoV-2. The dataset comprised deeply sampled blood TCRbeta repertoires from subjects exposed to, actively infected with, or recovered from COVID-19. HLA class I and class II types, where available, came from metadata supplied by the sample provider rather than from assay-based typing. The prospective study material was composed of cDNA or gDNA derived from T cells, B-cell-depleted T cells, or PBMCs. A de-identified subject ID, COVID-19 status, age in years and sex were almost always included in the sample metadata. The samples were drawn from the first 160 participants of the ongoing ImmuneRACE study and from 950 to 1,500 subjects provided by 6 global collaborators. Study-wide conclusions, independent of this receptor: The quantity of clinical and demographic metadata differed by source and by participant and was supplied without curation.

TCRbeta CDR3 regions were amplified from genomic DNA using the immunoSEQ Assay, a bias-controlled multiplex PCR. The original methods were these. Within the assay, amplification of reference gene primers was used to estimate how many nucleated cells each sample contained. To quantify the absolute abundance of each unique TCRbeta CDR3 rearrangement, sequence reads were collapsed and filtered. Productive Simpson clonality was computed per sample as the square root of Simpson's diversity index over productive rearrangements. The table comes from immuneACCESS by way of TCRdb, which keeps in-frame sequences with V and J called. Part of the clones is missing from these tables; in studies checked, under half for an unresolved V gene and the rest for unknown reasons. V and J calls and clone size are given by that table; D and trimming were obtained from the DNA. The sample records around 55,000 clones, 85% to 90% of which are singletons. Roughly 1.4% of the sample belongs to the ten largest clones.

This clone occurred once. No antigen is known for it. Nothing much larger sits one base from this clone, and base qualities are not available. The CDR3 numbers 13 residues from cysteine through phenylalanine. Only CDR3 DNA is held: 39 bases, read in frame from base 1. CDR1 and CDR2, per the germline V gene, are SQVTM and ANQGSEA. V is pruned by 3 bases and J by 2 bases, leaving 1 base of the junction without a gene match. Collaborating institutions collected whole blood in K2EDTA tubes following their own protocols. Collaborator samples were shipped for TCRbeta analysis as frozen whole blood, isolated PBMCs, or DNA extracted from either sample type.

The chain uses TRBV29-1 and TRBJ2-3, with 8 junctional bases fitting TRBD1. Sequences were obtained from peripheral blood. The receptor was derived from a man aged 55 to 70 with acute or convalescent COVID-19. DNA sequence: TGCAGCGTTGAGCAGGGGGCCACAGATACGCAGTATTTT. Its product reads: CSVEQGATDTQYF.